One and the same sample provided the 4 T cell receptor beta chains below, sequenced in a study of blood T cell repertoires in COVID-19. Measured with immunoSEQ multiplex PCR; TCRdb has only the in-frame clones, and not every one. This sample yields just over 350,000 clones, of which about 90% are seen a single time; under 3% belongs to the top ten. The sequencing sample was made of PBMCs or T cells enriched from blood (not recorded which). All receptors come from a woman aged 25 to 45 who had recovered from COVID-19.

This clone was observed a single time. The chain couples TRBV27 to TRBJ1-1, with D tentatively TRBD1 (5 bases). CDR3 length equals 14 residues. Germline V lookup: CDR1 MNHEY, CDR2 SMNVEV (reference sequence). V was cut by 5 bases and J by 4 bases, with 14 bases left in between. The CDR3 DNA sequence: TGTGCCAGCAGTACCTCGGGGGTTGCCACTGAAGCTTTCTTT. Protein product: CASSTSGVATEAFF.

The J gene is TRBJ2-2, the V gene TRBV6-5; D possibly corresponds to TRBD2 (6 bases). There are 14 residues in the CDR3. Germline CDR1 and CDR2: MNHEY and SVGAGI. V shed 2 bases and J shed 4 bases, with 8 bases lying between them. The CDR3 spells CASSYGTFTGELFF. The DNA of the CDR3 is TGTGCCAGCAGTTACGGGACTTTCACCGGGGAGCTGTTTTTT.

The chain links TRBV6-4 to TRBJ1-6, with 9 nucleotides matching TRBD1. Germline CDR1 reads MRHNA; CDR2 reads SNTAGT. The CDR3 extends over 15 amino acids. The J segment lost 7 bases and the V segment lost 3 bases, leaving 4 bases of the junction unmatched. The CDR3 loop is CASSEQGQGNSPLHF. CDR3 sequence (DNA): TGTGCCAGCAGTGAACAGGGACAGGGCAATTCACCCCTCCACTTT.

This clone was found once. The genes are TRBV7-6 and TRBJ1-5; no clear D. The CDR3 has 14 residues. V lost 1 base to trimming and J lost 3 bases, with 7 bases between them. Germline V gives CDR1 SGHVS, CDR2 FNYEAQ. CDR3 in amino acids: CASSLGGLNQPQHF. CDR3 in DNA: TGTGCCAGCAGCTTAGGTGGACTCAATCAGCCCCAGCATTTT.